A selection of T cell receptor beta chains follows, all from one sample in a study of spatial heterogeneity in lung cancer. TCRdb called the 5' RACE reads again in MiXCR, with one record for every CDR3 protein. The sample consists of about 120,000 distinct CDR3 sequences, 12% of them appearing once. The material sequenced was PBMCs, taken at follow-up. These receptors all come from a male donor with early-stage non-small cell lung cancer. The CDR3 runs from the conserved cysteine through the conserved F or W. D genes are given only for firm matches. Clone size appears in some rows only: once, few, many, or a class for an expanded clone.

d_call j_call clone_size v_call cdr3_aa cdr3_nt
NA TRBJ2-7 few TRBV11-2 CASSLTKQERGYEQYF TGTGCCAGCAGCCTTACCAAACAGGAACGGGGATACGAGCAGTACTTC
NA TRBJ1-2 few TRBV6-5 CAISRGRDYGYTF TGTGCCATCTCGAGGGGAAGGGACTATGGCTACACCTTC
NA TRBJ2-3 NA TRBV29-1 CSVDSLGLTDTQYF TGCAGCGTTGATTCTTTGGGCCTCACAGATACGCAGTATTTT
NA TRBJ2-7 NA TRBV7-9 CASSLRDTAREQYF TGTGCCAGCAGCCTCCGGGACACTGCCCGGGAGCAGTACTTC
NA TRBJ1-5 NA TRBV12-3/TRBV12-4 CASSSGGENQPQHF TGTGCCAGCAGTTCTGGCGGAGAGAATCAGCCCCAGCATTTT
TRBD2 TRBJ2-1 many TRBV20-1 CSASGGEVNEQFF TGCAGTGCTAGCGGGGGGGAGGTAAATGAGCAGTTCTTC
TRBD1 TRBJ2-6 NA TRBV6-7 CASSYGEPGQGSGPGANVLTF TGTGCCAGCAGTTACGGGGAACCAGGACAGGGGTCTGGGCCTGGGGCCAACGTCCTGACTTTC
TRBD1 TRBJ1-4 NA TRBV2 CASSELGGFGEKLFF TGTGCCAGCAGTGAACTAGGGGGCTTCGGGGAAAAACTGTTTTTT
TRBD1 TRBJ1-6 many TRBV10-3 CAISVEDRGPIPYRPLHF TGTGCCATCAGTGTAGAGGACAGGGGCCCTATACCTTATAGGCCCCTCCACTTT
TRBD1 TRBJ1-5 NA TRBV28 CASSRGQGADQPQHF TGTGCCAGCAGTCGAGGACAGGGGGCTGATCAGCCCCAGCATTTT